This T cell receptor beta chain was identified during a study of a mutant IDH1 vaccine in newly diagnosed glioma. Study overall: The study started vaccination 4-6 weeks after radiotherapy alone, or with temozolomide cycles. Treated patients showed a male proportion of roughly 62%, a female proportion of about 40%, and a mean age of approximately 40 years.

Only in-frame clones appear in the TCRdb table, and some are missing; sequencing was by immunoSEQ multiplex PCR. Of roughly 32,000 clones in the sample, roughly 90% were seen once. Remarks on this clone: The antigen is not known.

The time point here: week 47, end of study. What each vaccine dose contained was 300 ug of mutant IDH1 20-mer peptide, accompanied by topical imiquimod. V lost 6 bases to trimming and J lost 2 bases; unmatched junction nucleotides: 9. CDR1 and CDR2 (germline): SNHLY, FYNNEI. The CDR3 is 17 amino acids. The TCR comes from a man in his forties with glioma. The sequenced sample was PBMCs, obtained from a glioma patient whose treatment included an IDH1 peptide vaccine. The chain combines TRBV2 with TRBJ2-7, with 14 bases fitting TRBD2. CDR3 sequence reads: CASSQTSGGAGAYEQYV. The CDR3 nucleotides read TGTGCCAGCAGCCAGACTAGCGGGGGGGCCGGCGCCTACGAGCAGTACGTC.